This TCR beta chain was retrieved from a study of Ad26.COV2.S vaccination and SARS-CoV-2 variants. The wider study: In the COV1001 trial, the donor was in the Ad26.COV2.S arm. Doses of Ad26.COV2.S were injected into muscle once or twice, 56 days apart.

Overall study results and limits: Vaccinees displayed broader spike-specific TCR repertoires than placebo recipients.

Notes on this clone: Its antigen is not identified.

Treatment noted: about 20 received Ad26.COV2.S at low or high dose, single or two shots; about 5 received placebo; per-sample allocation not given. At day 63 after the first vaccine or placebo injection, samples were drawn. As its vector, the vaccine had Ad26, which expressed Wuhan-strain SARS-CoV-2 spike. Produced via immunoSEQ multiplex PCR; TCRdb's table is partial and in-frame only. The sample yields about 350,000 clones, about nine tenths seen once. The CDR3 is made up of 14 amino acids. Trimming stripped 5 bases from V and 0 bases from J, with 10 bases between. CDR1 is KGHSH and CDR2 is LQKENI in the germline V gene.

The starting material was peripheral blood, obtained in a trial of Ad26.COV2.S vaccine versus placebo. This rearrangement joins TRBV18 to TRBJ1-1; D gene uncertain. This receptor was taken from a person aged 18 to 59 who received the Ad26.COV2.S COVID-19 vaccine or a placebo. This CDR3 reads CASSEQSVNTEAFF. The CDR3 DNA is TGTGCCAGCTCAGAACAGTCTGTGAACACTGAAGCTTTCTTT.